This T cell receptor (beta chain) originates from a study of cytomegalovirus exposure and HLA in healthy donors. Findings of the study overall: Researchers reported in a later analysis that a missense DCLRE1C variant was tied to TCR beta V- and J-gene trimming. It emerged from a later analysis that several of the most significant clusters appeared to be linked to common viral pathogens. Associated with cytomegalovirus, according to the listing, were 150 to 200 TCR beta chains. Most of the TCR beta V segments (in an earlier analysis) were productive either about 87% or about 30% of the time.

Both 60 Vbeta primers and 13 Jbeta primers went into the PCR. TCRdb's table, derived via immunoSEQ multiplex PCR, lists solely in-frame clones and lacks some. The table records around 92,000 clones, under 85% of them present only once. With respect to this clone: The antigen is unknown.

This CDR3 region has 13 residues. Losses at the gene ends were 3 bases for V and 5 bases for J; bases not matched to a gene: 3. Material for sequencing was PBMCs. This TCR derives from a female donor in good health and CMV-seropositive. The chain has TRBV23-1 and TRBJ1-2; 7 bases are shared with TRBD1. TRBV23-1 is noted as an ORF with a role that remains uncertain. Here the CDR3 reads CASSHGRGYGYTF. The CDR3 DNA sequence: TGCGCCAGCAGTCACGGCAGGGGGTATGGCTACACCTTC.